This TCR beta chain was sequenced for a study of T cells in localized non-small cell lung cancer. The repertoire was sequenced with immunoSEQ multiplex PCR; TCRdb's copy has only in-frame clones and lacks some. The sample carries 50,000 to 70,000 clones, about four fifths recorded once. This clone appeared a few times. Its specificity is not known. Germline V lookup: CDR1 MNHEY, CDR2 SMNVEV (reference sequence). The CDR3 runs 15 residues. Losses at the gene ends were 8 bases for V and 7 bases for J; bases not matched to a gene: 16. Study-level findings and limits: Within adjacent lung there appeared a median about 54 of the top 100 tumor clones. Maximal T cell clonality occurred in uninvolved adjacent lung, with tumor ranking below it. Higher blood T cell density went with longer overall survival.

Sequenced material: PBMCs, taken before any cancer treatment. This chain connects TRBV27 to TRBJ1-1, with TRBD1 matching 7 bases. The sequence was obtained from a man between 35 and 75 years old with stage II lung adenocarcinoma. In DNA form, the CDR3 reads TGTGCCAGCTCTTCCCCCTCGACAGGGAAGAGTGAAGCTTTCTTT. Encoded protein: CASSSPSTGKSEAFF.